This T cell receptor beta chain is drawn from a study of human T cells and chemical hapten exposure. General study findings and limits: Expanded TCRs showed more large CDR3 clusters than pre-sensitization or healthy control sets.

Regarding time point: patch test 3, about 24 weeks after DPC sensitization. Treatment defined: therapeutic diphenylcyclopropenone sensitization with weekly scalp DPC. As regards this clonotype: Its matching antigen is unknown. A read error may explain this, as a much larger clone is one base away.

What the library attached to individual cDNA molecules were unique molecular identifiers. TCRdb re-analysed the RACE reads in MiXCR, keeping a single row per CDR3 protein. The data hold about 82,000 distinct CDR3 sequences, with 10% to 15% observed a single time. This CDR3 has 16 amino acids. Germline V lookup: CDR1 DFQATT, CDR2 SNEGSKA (reference sequence). This material consisted of whole blood, taken in connection with sensitization to the hapten diphenylcyclopropenone (DPC). The V gene is TRBV20-1, the J gene TRBJ2-4; TRBD1 or TRBD2 may be the D gene (5 bases each). The DNA end favors TRBJ2-1, so the J call may be wrong. The receptor comes from a woman aged 45-65 years with alopecia areata. Some clones in this sample may be carry-over from other donors' samples. The CDR3 here is CSARGTGPRAKNIQFF. In DNA form, the CDR3 reads TGCAGTGCTAGAGGGACGGGACCCAGAGCCAAAAACATTCAGTTCTTC.